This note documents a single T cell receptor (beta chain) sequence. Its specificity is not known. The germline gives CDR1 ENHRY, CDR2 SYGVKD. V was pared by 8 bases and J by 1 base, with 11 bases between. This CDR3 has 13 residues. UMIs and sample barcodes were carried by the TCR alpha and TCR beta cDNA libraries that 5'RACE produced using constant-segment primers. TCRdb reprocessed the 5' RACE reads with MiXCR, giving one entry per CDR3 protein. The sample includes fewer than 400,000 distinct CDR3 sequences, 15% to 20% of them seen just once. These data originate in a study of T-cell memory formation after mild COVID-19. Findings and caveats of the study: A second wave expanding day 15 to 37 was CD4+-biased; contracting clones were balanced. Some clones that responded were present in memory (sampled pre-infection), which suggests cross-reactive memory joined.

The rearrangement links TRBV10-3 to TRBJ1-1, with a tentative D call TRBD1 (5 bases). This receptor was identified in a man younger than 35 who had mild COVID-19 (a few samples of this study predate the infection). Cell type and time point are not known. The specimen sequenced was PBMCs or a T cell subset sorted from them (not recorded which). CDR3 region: CAIRRGENTEAFF. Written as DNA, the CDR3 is TGTGCCATCCGAAGAGGGGAGAACACTGAAGCTTTCTTT.